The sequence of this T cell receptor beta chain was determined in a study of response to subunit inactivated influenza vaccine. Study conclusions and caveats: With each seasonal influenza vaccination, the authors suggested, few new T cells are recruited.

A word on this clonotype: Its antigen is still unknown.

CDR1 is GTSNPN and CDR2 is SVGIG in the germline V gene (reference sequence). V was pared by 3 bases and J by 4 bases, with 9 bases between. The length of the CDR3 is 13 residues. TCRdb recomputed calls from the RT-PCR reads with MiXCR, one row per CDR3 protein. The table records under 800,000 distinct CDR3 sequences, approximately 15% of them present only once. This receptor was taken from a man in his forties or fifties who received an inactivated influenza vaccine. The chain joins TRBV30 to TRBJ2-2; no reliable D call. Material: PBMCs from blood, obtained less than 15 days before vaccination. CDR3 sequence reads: CAWSGSGTGELFF. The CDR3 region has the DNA TGTGCCTGGAGCGGATCCGGCACCGGGGAGCTGTTTTTT.